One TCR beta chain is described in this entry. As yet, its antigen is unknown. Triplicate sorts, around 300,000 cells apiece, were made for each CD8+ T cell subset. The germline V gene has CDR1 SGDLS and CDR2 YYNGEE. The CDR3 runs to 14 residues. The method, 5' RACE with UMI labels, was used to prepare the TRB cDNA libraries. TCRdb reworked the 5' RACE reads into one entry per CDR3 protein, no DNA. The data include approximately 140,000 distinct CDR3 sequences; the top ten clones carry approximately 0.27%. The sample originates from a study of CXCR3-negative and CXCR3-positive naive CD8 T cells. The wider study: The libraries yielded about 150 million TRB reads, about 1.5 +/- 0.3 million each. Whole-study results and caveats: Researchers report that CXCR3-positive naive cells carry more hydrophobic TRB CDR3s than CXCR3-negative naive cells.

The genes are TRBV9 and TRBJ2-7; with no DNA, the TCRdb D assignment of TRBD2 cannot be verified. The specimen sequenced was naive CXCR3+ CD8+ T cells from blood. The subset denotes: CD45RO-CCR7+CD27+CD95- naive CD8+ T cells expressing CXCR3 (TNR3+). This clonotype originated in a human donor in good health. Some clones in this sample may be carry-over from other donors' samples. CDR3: CASSEGGSDVDQYF.